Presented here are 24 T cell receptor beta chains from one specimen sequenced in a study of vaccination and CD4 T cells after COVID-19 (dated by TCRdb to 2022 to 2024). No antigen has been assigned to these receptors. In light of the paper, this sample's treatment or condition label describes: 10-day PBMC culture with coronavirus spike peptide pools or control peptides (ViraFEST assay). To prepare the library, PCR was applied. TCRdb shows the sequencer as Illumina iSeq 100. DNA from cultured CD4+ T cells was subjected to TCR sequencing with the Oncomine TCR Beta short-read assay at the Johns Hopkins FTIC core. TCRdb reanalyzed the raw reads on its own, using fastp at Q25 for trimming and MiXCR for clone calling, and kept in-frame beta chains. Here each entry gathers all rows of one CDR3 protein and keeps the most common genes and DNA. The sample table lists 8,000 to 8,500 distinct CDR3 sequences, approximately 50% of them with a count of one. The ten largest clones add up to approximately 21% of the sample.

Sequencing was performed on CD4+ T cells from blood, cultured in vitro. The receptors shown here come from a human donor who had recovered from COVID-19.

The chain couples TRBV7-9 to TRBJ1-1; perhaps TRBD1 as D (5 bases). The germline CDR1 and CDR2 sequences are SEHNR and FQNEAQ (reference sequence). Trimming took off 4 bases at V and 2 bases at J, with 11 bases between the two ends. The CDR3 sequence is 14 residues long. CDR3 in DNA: TGTGCCAGCAGCTGGGACGGTTACAACACTGAAGCTTTCTTT. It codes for CASSWDGYNTEAFF.

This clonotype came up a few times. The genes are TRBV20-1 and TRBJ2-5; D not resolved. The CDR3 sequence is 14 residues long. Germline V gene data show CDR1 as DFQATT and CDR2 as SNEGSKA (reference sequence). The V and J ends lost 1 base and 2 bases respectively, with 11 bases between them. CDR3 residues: CSARAARLQETQYF. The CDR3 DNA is TGCAGTGCTAGAGCAGCCAGGCTACAAGAGACCCAGTACTTC.

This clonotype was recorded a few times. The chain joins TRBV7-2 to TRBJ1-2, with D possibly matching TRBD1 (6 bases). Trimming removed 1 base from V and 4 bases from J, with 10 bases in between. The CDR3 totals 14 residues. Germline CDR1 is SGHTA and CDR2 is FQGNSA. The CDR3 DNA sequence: TGTGCCAGCAGCTTAGGGGGGCCAGGCTATGGCTACACCTTC. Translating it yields CASSLGGPGYGYTF.

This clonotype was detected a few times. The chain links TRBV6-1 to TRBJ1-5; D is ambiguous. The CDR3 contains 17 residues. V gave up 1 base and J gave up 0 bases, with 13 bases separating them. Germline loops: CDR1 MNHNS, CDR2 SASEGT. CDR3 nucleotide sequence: TGTGCCAGCAGTGAAGGTCGGTCGGGGTATAGCAATCAGCCCCAGCATTTT. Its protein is CASSEGRSGYSNQPQHF.

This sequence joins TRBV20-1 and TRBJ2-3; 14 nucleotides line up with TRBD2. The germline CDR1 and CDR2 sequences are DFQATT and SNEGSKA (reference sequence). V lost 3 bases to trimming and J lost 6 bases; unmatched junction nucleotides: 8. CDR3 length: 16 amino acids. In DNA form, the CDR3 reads TGCAGTGCTAGCCTGACTAGCGGGAGGGCCCCTGATACGCAGTATTTT. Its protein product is CSASLTSGRAPDTQYF.

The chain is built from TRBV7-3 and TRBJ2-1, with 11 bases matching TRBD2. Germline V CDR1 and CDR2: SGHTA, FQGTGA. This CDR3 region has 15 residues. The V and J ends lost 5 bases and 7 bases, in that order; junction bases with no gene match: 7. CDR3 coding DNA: TGTGCCAGCAGCACTACTAGCGGGAGTCGAAATGAGCAGTTCTTC. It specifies CASSTTSGSRNEQFF.

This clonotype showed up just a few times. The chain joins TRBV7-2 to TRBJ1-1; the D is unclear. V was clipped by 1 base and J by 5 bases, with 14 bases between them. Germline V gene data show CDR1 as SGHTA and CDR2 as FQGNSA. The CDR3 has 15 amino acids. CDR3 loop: CASSLGPRSFTEAFF. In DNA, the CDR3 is TGTGCCAGCAGCTTAGGGCCCCGCAGTTTTACTGAAGCTTTCTTT.

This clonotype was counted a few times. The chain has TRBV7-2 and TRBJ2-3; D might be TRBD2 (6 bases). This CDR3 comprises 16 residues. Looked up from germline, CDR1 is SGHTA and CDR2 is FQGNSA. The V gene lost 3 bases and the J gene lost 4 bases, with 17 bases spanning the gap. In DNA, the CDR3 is TGTGCCAGCAGCTTGGGACGGGGGTGGATCCCAGATACGCAGTATTTT. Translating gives CASSLGRGWIPDTQYF.

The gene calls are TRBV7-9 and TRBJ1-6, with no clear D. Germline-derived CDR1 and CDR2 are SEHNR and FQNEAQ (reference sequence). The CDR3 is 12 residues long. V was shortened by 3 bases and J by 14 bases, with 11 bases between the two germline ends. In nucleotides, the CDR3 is TGTGCCAGCAGCTTCTCGGGTAGGGCCCTCCACTTT. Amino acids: CASSFSGRALHF.

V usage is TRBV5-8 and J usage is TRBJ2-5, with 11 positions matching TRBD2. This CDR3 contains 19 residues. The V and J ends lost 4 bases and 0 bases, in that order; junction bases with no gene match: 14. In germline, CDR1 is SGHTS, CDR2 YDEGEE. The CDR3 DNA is TGTGCCAGCAGCCTGGAACGGCTAGCGGGGGGTCCAAACCAAGAGACCCAGTACTTC. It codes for CASSLERLAGGPNQETQYF.

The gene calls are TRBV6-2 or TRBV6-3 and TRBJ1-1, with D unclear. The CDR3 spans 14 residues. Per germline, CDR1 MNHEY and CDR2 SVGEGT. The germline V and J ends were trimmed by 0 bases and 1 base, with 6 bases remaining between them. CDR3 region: CASSYSNRNTEAFF. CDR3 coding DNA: TGTGCCAGCAGTTACTCGAACAGGAACACTGAAGCTTTCTTT.

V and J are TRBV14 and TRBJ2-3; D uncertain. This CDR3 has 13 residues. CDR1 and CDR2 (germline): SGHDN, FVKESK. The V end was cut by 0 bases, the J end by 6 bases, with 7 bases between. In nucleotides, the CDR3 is TGTGCCAGCAGCCAAGATCTCAGGGATACGCAGTATTTT. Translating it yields CASSQDLRDTQYF.

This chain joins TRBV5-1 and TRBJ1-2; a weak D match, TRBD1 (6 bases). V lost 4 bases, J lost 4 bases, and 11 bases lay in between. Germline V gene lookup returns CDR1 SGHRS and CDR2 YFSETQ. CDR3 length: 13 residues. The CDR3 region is CASSPTGTYGYTF. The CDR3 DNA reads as TGCGCCAGCAGCCCTACAGGGACCTATGGCTACACCTTC.

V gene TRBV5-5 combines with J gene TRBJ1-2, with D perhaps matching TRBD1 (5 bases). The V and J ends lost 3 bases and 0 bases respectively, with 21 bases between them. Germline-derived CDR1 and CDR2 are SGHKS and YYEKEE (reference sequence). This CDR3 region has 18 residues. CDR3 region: CASSWEMGVLNSNYGYTF. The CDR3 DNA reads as TGTGCCAGCAGCTGGGAAATGGGGGTGCTTAATTCTAACTATGGCTACACCTTC. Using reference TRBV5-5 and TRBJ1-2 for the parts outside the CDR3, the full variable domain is DAGVTQSPTHLIKTRGQQVTLRCSPISGHKSVSWYQQVLGQGPQFIFQYYEKEERGRGNFPDRFSARQFPNYSSELNVNALLLGDSALYLCASSWEMGVLNSNYGYTFGSGTRLTVV.

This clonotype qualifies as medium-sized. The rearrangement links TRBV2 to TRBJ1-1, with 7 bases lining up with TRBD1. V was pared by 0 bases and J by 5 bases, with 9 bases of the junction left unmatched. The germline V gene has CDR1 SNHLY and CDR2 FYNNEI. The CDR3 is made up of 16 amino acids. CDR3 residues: CASSEARAGGGTEAFF. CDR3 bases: TGTGCCAGCAGTGAAGCGCGGGCAGGGGGGGGGACTGAAGCTTTCTTT.

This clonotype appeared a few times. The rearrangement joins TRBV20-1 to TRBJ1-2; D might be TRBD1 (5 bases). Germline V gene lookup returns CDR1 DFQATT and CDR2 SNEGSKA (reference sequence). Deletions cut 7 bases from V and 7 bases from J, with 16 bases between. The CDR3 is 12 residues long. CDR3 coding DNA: TGCAGTGGGGGAGGGGTTGTGGGTGGCTACACCTTC. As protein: CSGGGVVGGYTF.

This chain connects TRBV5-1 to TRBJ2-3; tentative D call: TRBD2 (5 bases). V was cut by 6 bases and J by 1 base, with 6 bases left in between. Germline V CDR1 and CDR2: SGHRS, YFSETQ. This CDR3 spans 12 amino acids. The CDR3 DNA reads TGCGCCAGCACCGGGGGCACAGATACGCAGTATTTT. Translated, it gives CASTGGTDTQYF.

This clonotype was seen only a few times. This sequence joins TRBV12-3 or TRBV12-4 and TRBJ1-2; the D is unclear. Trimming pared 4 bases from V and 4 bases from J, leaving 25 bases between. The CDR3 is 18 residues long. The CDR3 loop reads CASSSGADTPMYGYGYTF. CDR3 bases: TGTGCCAGCAGTTCAGGCGCCGACACCCCGATGTATGGCTATGGCTACACCTTC.

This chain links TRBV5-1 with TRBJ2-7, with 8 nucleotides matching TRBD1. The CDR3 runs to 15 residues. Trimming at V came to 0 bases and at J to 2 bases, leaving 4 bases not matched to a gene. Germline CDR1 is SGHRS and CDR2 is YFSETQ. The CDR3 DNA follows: TGCGCCAGCAGCTTGGGGGACAGGCCAACCTACGAGCAGTACTTC. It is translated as CASSLGDRPTYEQYF.

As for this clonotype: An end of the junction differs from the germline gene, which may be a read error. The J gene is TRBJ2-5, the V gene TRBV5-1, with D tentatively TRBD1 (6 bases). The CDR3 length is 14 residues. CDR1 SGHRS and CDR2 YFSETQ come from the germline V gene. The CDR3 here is CATSPGTQQETQYF. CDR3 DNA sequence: TGCGCCACCAGCCCCGGGACACAGCAAGAGACCCAGTACTTC.

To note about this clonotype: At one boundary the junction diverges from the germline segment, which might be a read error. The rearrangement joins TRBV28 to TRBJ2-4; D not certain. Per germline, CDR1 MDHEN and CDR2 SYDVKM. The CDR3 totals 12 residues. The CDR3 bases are TGTGCCAGCAGTTTTCGCTCGGCCGGACGGGACTTC. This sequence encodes CASSFRSAGRDF.

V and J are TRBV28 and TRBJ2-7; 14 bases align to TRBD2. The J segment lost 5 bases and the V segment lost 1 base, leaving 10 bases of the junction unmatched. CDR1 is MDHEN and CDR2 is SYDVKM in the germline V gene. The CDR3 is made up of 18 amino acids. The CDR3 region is CASSLSGGLAGGENEQYF. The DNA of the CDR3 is TGTGCCAGCAGTTTATCGGGCGGACTAGCGGGAGGTGAGAACGAGCAGTACTTC.

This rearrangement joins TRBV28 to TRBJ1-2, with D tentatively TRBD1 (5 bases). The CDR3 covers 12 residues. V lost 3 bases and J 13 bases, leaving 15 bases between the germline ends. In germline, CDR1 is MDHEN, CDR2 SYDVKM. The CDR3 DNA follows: TGTGCCAGCAGTTTGGGAGGGGTGGACTCCACCTTC. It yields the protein CASSLGGVDSTF.

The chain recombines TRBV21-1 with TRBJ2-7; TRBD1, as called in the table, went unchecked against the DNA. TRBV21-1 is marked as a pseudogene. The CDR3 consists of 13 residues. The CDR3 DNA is TGTGCCAGCAGCAAAGCTACAGGCTACGAGCAGTACTTC. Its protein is CASSKATGYEQYF.